These 32 T cell receptor beta chains were all obtained from the same sample, sequenced in a study of PD-L1 blockade in urothelial cancer. TCRdb's copy holds only in-frame clones and misses some; the assay was immunoSEQ multiplex PCR. The sample holds more than 35,000 clones; around 80% are singletons and the top ten take about 13%. This sample's time point: peripheral blood 6 weeks after treatment start. Source: PBMCs, taken around atezolizumab (anti-PD-L1) treatment. The source is a man in his sixties with urothelial cancer.

The rearrangement uses TRBV9 and TRBJ2-7; 8 nucleotides align to TRBD1. The V segment lost 4 bases and the J segment 3 bases; nucleotides outside the gene matches: 6. There are 14 residues in the CDR3. Germline CDR1 and CDR2: SGDLS and YYNGEE. The CDR3 region has the DNA TGTGCCAGCAGCACCGGACAGGGAAACTACGAGCAGTACTTC. Amino acids: CASSTGQGNYEQYF.

The CDR3 sequence is CASSPGSALNYGYTF. The CDR3 nucleotides are TGCGCCAGCAGCCCAGGCTCAGCCCTTAACTATGGCTACACCTTC. The V gene is TRBV5-1, the J gene TRBJ1-2; no firm D call. The V gene's germline CDR1 is SGHRS and CDR2 YFSETQ. V shed 4 bases and J shed 1 base, with 14 bases lying between them. This CDR3 is 15 amino acids long.

The V call is TRBV18, the J call TRBJ2-1, with TRBD2 matching 10 bases. Trimming at V came to 3 bases and at J to 6 bases, leaving 8 bases not matched to a gene. The germline V gene has CDR1 KGHSH and CDR2 LQKENI. This CDR3 has 16 residues. CDR3 nucleotide sequence: TGTGCCAGCTCACCTCGAAGCGGGGGGGCCGCCAATGAGCAGTTCTTC. Amino acid sequence: CASSPRSGGAANEQFF.

The CDR3 reads CASSLGLGNEQFF. CDR3 nucleotides: TGTGCCAGCAGCCTTGGACTTGGGAATGAGCAGTTCTTC. The V and J genes are TRBV4-2 and TRBJ2-1; D perhaps matches TRBD2 (5 bases). The CDR3 is made up of 13 amino acids. Trimming removed 4 bases at V and 7 bases at J, with 11 bases between. The germline V gene encodes CDR1 LGHNA and CDR2 YNFKEQ.

DNA for the CDR3: TGTGCCAGCAGCCAAGGACAGACAGCCAAAAACATTCAGTACTTC. It specifies CASSQGQTAKNIQYF. The V and J genes are TRBV4-2 and TRBJ2-4; D might be TRBD1 (5 bases). Trimming removed 1 base at V and 0 bases at J, with 7 bases between. The germline CDR1 and CDR2 sequences are LGHNA and YNFKEQ. The CDR3 has 15 amino acids.

The V gene is TRBV29-1, the J gene TRBJ1-2, with D unresolved. There are 11 residues in the CDR3. Germline V lookup: CDR1 SQVTM, CDR2 ANQGSEA. V lost 6 bases and J lost 8, with 13 bases in between. The CDR3 reads CSVEPARGYTF. The CDR3 nucleotides read TGCAGCGTGGAACCGGCTAGGGGCTACACCTTC.

The V call is TRBV18, the J call TRBJ2-7, with D tentatively TRBD2 (6 bases). This CDR3 comprises 17 residues. V shed 5 bases and J shed 0 bases, with 20 bases lying between them. The V gene's germline CDR1 is KGHSH and CDR2 LQKENI. Written as DNA, the CDR3 is TGTGCCAGCTCAGCTTTACCGGGACTGAAAGGCTCCTACGAGCAGTACTTC. This gives the protein CASSALPGLKGSYEQYF.

The genes are TRBV15 and TRBJ2-7; TRBD2 might be the D (6 bases). Germline values: CDR1 LNHNV, CDR2 YYDKDF (reference sequence). The CDR3 totals 16 residues. V lost 3 bases, J lost 2 bases, and 17 bases lay in between. The CDR3 nucleotides read TGTGCCACCAGCAGCACCGGGGGACTCAATACCTACGAGCAGTACTTC. Protein product: CATSSTGGLNTYEQYF.

The chain links TRBV28 to TRBJ1-6; the match to TRBD1 covers 10 bases. Germline V gene sequence: CDR1 MDHEN, CDR2 SYDVKM. The V gene end was trimmed by 2 bases and the J gene end by 8 bases; junction bases not matched to a gene: 3. The CDR3 covers 15 residues. DNA for the CDR3: TGTGCCAGCAGTTTAGGCGGGACAGGGGATTCACCCCTCCACTTT. It encodes CASSLGGTGDSPLHF.

The chain recombines TRBV4-1 with TRBJ1-2; D not resolved. There are 16 residues in the CDR3. Germline values: CDR1 MGHRA, CDR2 YSYEKL. V shed 0 bases and J shed 3 bases, with 14 bases lying between them. CDR3 coding DNA: TGCGCCAGCAGCCAAGATCGAACATTGATTGACTATGGCTACACCTTC. It translates to CASSQDRTLIDYGYTF.

V usage is TRBV5-1 and J usage is TRBJ2-3; 9 positions agree with TRBD1. In germline, CDR1 is SGHRS, CDR2 YFSETQ. CDR3 length: 15 residues. V was pared by 4 bases and J by 6 bases, with 9 bases of the junction left unmatched. The CDR3 nucleotides are TGCGCCAGCAGCGCCCGGGACAGGGATTCGGATACGCAGTATTTT. It encodes CASSARDRDSDTQYF. The whole variable domain, filled in from reference TRBV5-1 and TRBJ2-3, reads KAGVTQTPRYLIKTRGQQVTLSCSPISGHRSVSWYQQTPGQGLQFLFEYFSETQRNKGNFPGRFSGRQFSNSRSEMNVSTLELGDSALYLCASSARDRDSDTQYFGPGTRLTVL.

V and J are TRBV28 and TRBJ2-2, with D possibly TRBD1 on 6 matching bases. The V gene's germline CDR1 is MDHEN and CDR2 SYDVKM. Trimming shortened V by 6 bases and J by 4 bases, and 24 bases separated the two germline ends. The CDR3 consists of 18 residues. CDR3 sequence (DNA): TGTGCCAGCAGCCCTAAACACCGGGACACCCGCGCCACCGGGGAGCTGTTTTTT. This encodes CASSPKHRDTRATGELFF.

The CDR3 sequence is CASSPFEDSSTYNEQFF. CDR3 in DNA: TGTGCCAGCAGCCCCTTTGAGGACAGTTCAACCTACAATGAGCAGTTCTTC. V and J are TRBV9 and TRBJ2-1, with D possibly being TRBD1 (6 bases). Deletions cut 4 bases from V and 2 bases from J, with 19 bases between. Germline V CDR1 and CDR2: SGDLS, YYNGEE. This CDR3 contains 17 residues. Complete variable domain (other parts from reference TRBV9 and TRBJ2-1): DSGVTQTPKHLITATGQRVTLRCSPRSGDLSVYWYQQSLDQGLQFLIQYYNGEERAKGNILERFSAQQFPDLHSELNLSSLELGDSALYFCASSPFEDSSTYNEQFFGPGTRLTVL.

The genes are TRBV7-2 and TRBJ2-3; TRBD2 aligns across 9 bases. V shed 5 bases and J 4 bases; nucleotides not matched to a gene: 10. Germline CDR1 SGHTA, CDR2 FQGNSA. The length of the CDR3 is 16 residues. The CDR3, as DNA: TGTGCCAGCAGCCCTTTAGCGGGAGTGGCGGCAGATACGCAGTATTTT. Its protein is CASSPLAGVAADTQYF.

The table lists this clone with a few counts. The chain carries TRBV7-2 and TRBJ2-7, with D uncertain. CDR1 is SGHTA and CDR2 is FQGNSA in the germline V gene. V lost 5 bases and J lost 0, with 11 bases in between. This CDR3 spans 14 amino acids. The CDR3: CASSPTRYSYEQYF. The DNA of the CDR3 is TGTGCCAGCAGCCCTACTCGGTACTCCTACGAGCAGTACTTC.

This clone has a handful of counts. The CDR3 reads CASSLGVTDTQYF. The CDR3 nucleotides read TGTGCCAGCAGCTTAGGAGTCACAGATACGCAGTATTTT. The rearrangement uses TRBV11-3 and TRBJ2-3; D is undetermined. Germline V gene sequence: CDR1 SGHNT, CDR2 YENEEA. V shed 1 base and J shed 2 bases, with 4 bases lying between them. There are 13 residues in the CDR3.

The chain has TRBV18 and TRBJ1-2; 7 nucleotides match TRBD1. The CDR3 length is 14 residues. Trimming took 3 bases from V and 8 from J; bases not matched to a gene: 9. The germline V gene encodes CDR1 KGHSH and CDR2 LQKENI. The CDR3 here is CASSPREQGFGYTF. CDR3 DNA: TGTGCCAGCTCACCCAGAGAACAGGGGTTCGGCTACACCTTC.

V and J are TRBV5-1 and TRBJ2-5; 10 bases line up with TRBD2. CDR3 length: 15 amino acids. The V segment lost 9 bases and the J segment 5 bases; nucleotides outside the gene matches: 13. CDR1 and CDR2 (germline): SGHRS, YFSETQ. CDR3 in amino acids: CATTASGSFGETQYF. The DNA for the CDR3 is TGCGCCACCACGGCTAGCGGGAGTTTCGGGGAGACCCAGTACTTC.

The V gene is TRBV5-1, the J gene TRBJ2-1, with D perhaps matching TRBD1 (5 bases). Between the trimmed V and J ends, which lost 0 bases and 4 bases, there was a span of 8 bases. CDR3 size: 14 residues. Germline lookup yields CDR1 SGHRS and CDR2 YFSETQ. CDR3 residues: CASSLDRLYNEQFF. CDR3 nucleotide sequence: TGCGCCAGCAGCTTGGACAGGCTATACAATGAGCAGTTCTTC. The variable domain in full, completed from reference TRBV5-1 and TRBJ2-1, reads KAGVTQTPRYLIKTRGQQVTLSCSPISGHRSVSWYQQTPGQGLQFLFEYFSETQRNKGNFPGRFSGRQFSNSRSEMNVSTLELGDSALYLCASSLDRLYNEQFFGPGTRLTVL.

V usage is TRBV5-4 and J usage is TRBJ2-7; 9 nucleotides agree with TRBD1. V dropped 4 bases and J dropped 2; count of bases not matched to a gene: 7. This CDR3 contains 15 residues. Germline V lookup: CDR1 SGHNT, CDR2 YYREEE (reference sequence). CDR3 nucleotide sequence: TGTGCCAGCAGCCAACCGGGACAGGGAACCTACGAGCAGTACTTC. Translating it yields CASSQPGQGTYEQYF.

This chain links TRBV7-6 with TRBJ1-4, with D uncertain. The CDR3 is 15 amino acids. The ends were cut back, 1 base at V and 2 bases at J, with 8 bases in the middle. Per the germline V gene, CDR1 is SGHVS and CDR2 is FNYEAQ. This CDR3 is CASSLGKRTNEKLFF. CDR3 in DNA: TGTGCCAGCAGCTTAGGAAAGAGGACTAATGAAAAACTGTTTTTT.

This clone appeared a few times. The chain links TRBV11-2 to TRBJ2-2, with D tentatively TRBD1 (5 bases). Deletions cut 1 base from V and 2 bases from J, with 8 bases between. Germline V CDR1 and CDR2: SGHAT, FQNNGV. The CDR3 length is 15 residues. The CDR3 region is CASSLAGLNTGELFF. The CDR3 DNA is TGTGCCAGCAGCTTAGCAGGGCTAAACACCGGGGAGCTGTTTTTT.

The chain employs TRBV6-5 and TRBJ1-2; 7 nucleotides agree with TRBD1. V shed 4 bases, J shed 3 bases, and the junction held 11 bases outside the gene matches. The CDR3 has 16 residues. Germline CDR1 and CDR2: MNHEY and SVGAGI. The CDR3 loop reads CASSFQTGTGHYGYTF. For the CDR3, the DNA is TGTGCCAGCAGTTTTCAGACAGGGACGGGCCACTATGGCTACACCTTC.

The chain recombines TRBV19 with TRBJ2-2; 8 bases match TRBD1. Germline V lookup: CDR1 LNHDA, CDR2 SQIVND (reference sequence). The V gene end was trimmed by 5 bases and the J gene end by 5 bases; junction bases not matched to a gene: 4. The CDR3 consists of 14 residues. DNA of the CDR3: TGTGCCAGTAGTTTTCAGGGGGCTACCGGGGAGCTGTTTTTT. Translating it yields CASSFQGATGELFF.

This clone showed up just a few times. V is TRBV18 and J is TRBJ2-7; TRBD2 might be the D (5 bases). CDR1 is KGHSH and CDR2 is LQKENI in the germline V gene. The CDR3 spans 13 residues. V was cut by 2 bases and J by 4 bases, with 9 bases left in between. The CDR3 region has the DNA TGTGCCAGCTCACCAATTACGGGATACGAGCAGTACTTC. Protein: CASSPITGYEQYF.

The chain combines TRBV5-5 with TRBJ1-5; tentative D call: TRBD1 (6 bases). This CDR3 has 15 residues. With 4 bases removed from V and 6 bases from J, the gap between germline ends came to 17 bases. Germline V gene data show CDR1 as SGHKS and CDR2 as YYEKEE (reference sequence). The CDR3 loop is CASSDHSGVTQPQHF. For the CDR3, the DNA is TGTGCCAGCAGCGACCATTCAGGGGTTACTCAGCCCCAGCATTTT.

V is TRBV7-9 and J is TRBJ2-1; 9 nucleotides match TRBD1. Germline V gives CDR1 SEHNR, CDR2 FQNEAQ (reference sequence). This CDR3 has 14 residues. Trimming took 5 bases from V and 6 from J; bases not matched to a gene: 5. The CDR3 region has the DNA TGTGCCAGCAGCCCGGGACAGGGACTCAATGAGCAGTTCTTC. It is translated as CASSPGQGLNEQFF.

This clone was picked up one time. V is TRBV6-4 and J is TRBJ2-1; TRBD2 aligns across 9 bases. CDR1 and CDR2 (germline): MRHNA, SNTAGT. This CDR3 has 15 amino acids. The ends lost 4 bases at V and 2 bases at J; junction bases unmatched: 3. The CDR3, as DNA: TGTGCCAGCAGTGCCGTAGCGGGGGCCTACAATGAGCAGTTCTTC. Its protein is CASSAVAGAYNEQFF.

The chain carries TRBV28 and TRBJ2-1; 13 nucleotides line up with TRBD2. With V trimmed by 5 bases and J by 7 bases, 8 bases remained unmatched. The germline V gene encodes CDR1 MDHEN and CDR2 SYDVKM. This CDR3 has 16 residues. CDR3 in DNA: TGTGCCAGCAGTGCACAACTAGCGGGAGGGCATAATGAGCAGTTCTTC. Residues: CASSAQLAGGHNEQFF.

This chain connects TRBV6-1 to TRBJ2-7; 7 nucleotides line up with TRBD1. The CDR3 loop spans 14 amino acids. V lost 5 bases and J lost 1; bases outside the gene matches: 5. Germline CDR1 is MNHNS and CDR2 is SASEGT. CDR3 sequence (DNA): TGTGCCAGCAGTCCAGGGGACAGTTCCTACGAGCAGTACTTC. Protein product: CASSPGDSSYEQYF.

Notes on this clone: A junction boundary mismatches the germline segment, possibly from a read error. The sample contains more than one DNA sequence encoding this CDR3. The V gene is TRBV7-6, the J gene TRBJ2-7; 7 bases are shared with TRBD2. Germline assignment: CDR1 SGHVS and CDR2 FNYEAQ. This CDR3 is built from 14 residues. CDR3: CASSLAGGTYEQYF. As DNA, the CDR3 is TGTGCCAGCAGCCTAGCCGGGGGGACCTACGAGCAGTACTTC.

This clone appeared a few times. The chain recombines TRBV6-1 with TRBJ2-7, with D maybe TRBD2 (5 bases). The V end lost 4 bases, the J end lost 2 bases, and 12 bases lay between the germline ends. Germline loops: CDR1 MNHNS, CDR2 SASEGT. The CDR3 sequence is 14 residues long. The CDR3 protein is CASSVAIGTYEQYF. In DNA form, the CDR3 reads TGTGCCAGCAGTGTCGCGATCGGGACCTACGAGCAGTACTTC.